This T cell receptor beta chain was observed in a study of CXCR3-negative and CXCR3-positive naive CD8 T cells. General study results and limits: Memory CD8+ cells showed much lower diversity, while both naive subsets were comparably high.

The CDR3 totals 14 residues. Germline CDR1 MGHRA, CDR2 YSYEKL. This clonotype is deemed medium-sized by its frequency. Its cognate antigen is unknown. TRB cDNA libraries were made by UMI-labeled 5' RACE. One entry per CDR3 protein, without DNA, is what TCRdb gives after re-calling the 5' RACE reads. The table lists 8,000 or so distinct CDR3 sequences. The genes are TRBV4-1 and TRBJ2-5. This TCR came from a human donor in good health. Some clones in this sample may be carry-over from other donors' samples. Sequenced input: naive CXCR3- CD8+ T cells from blood. Sample subset: CD45RO-CCR7+CD27+CD95- naive CD8+ T cells lacking CXCR3 (TNR3-). This CDR3 is CASSQDNLQETQYF.